This record looks at one T cell receptor beta chain sequence and its context. The source of the sample is a study of blood T cell repertoires in COVID-19. Study information: Samples taken during acute and convalescent COVID-19 were collected in the United States, Italy and Spain. T cells, B-cell-depleted T cells, or PBMCs provided the cDNA or gDNA that served as material.

Per the authors' pipeline: Estimation of nucleated cell counts was performed using reference gene primer amplification. Sequencing was performed with immunoSEQ multiplex PCR; in TCRdb, only in-frame clones are kept and a portion is missing. That table is the source of V, J and clone size, and D and trimming were worked out from the DNA. The repertoire includes roughly 130,000 clones, about 90% of them detected once, and approximately 4% sits in the top ten. The receptor's source is a woman aged 55-69 years with acute or convalescent COVID-19. Sequencing used peripheral blood.

DNA for the CDR3: TGTGCCAACCTACTAGCGGACTCGTACAATGAGCAGTTCTTC. Amino acids: CANLLADSYNEQFF. The rearrangement links TRBV19 to TRBJ2-1; 8 bases are a match to TRBD2. Germline V gene data show CDR1 as LNHDA and CDR2 as SQIVND (reference sequence). V was pared by 10 bases and J by 4 bases, with 9 bases of the junction left unmatched. The CDR3 extends over 14 amino acids.